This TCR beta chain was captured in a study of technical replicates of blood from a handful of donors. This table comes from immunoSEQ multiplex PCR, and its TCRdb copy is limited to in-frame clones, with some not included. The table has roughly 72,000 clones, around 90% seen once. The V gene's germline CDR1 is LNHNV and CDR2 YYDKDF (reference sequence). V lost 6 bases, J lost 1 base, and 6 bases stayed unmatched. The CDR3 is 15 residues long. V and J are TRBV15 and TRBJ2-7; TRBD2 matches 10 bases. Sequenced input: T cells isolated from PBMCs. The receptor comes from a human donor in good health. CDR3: CATRFGTSVSYEQYF. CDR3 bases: TGTGCCACCAGGTTCGGGACTAGCGTTTCCTACGAGCAGTACTTC.